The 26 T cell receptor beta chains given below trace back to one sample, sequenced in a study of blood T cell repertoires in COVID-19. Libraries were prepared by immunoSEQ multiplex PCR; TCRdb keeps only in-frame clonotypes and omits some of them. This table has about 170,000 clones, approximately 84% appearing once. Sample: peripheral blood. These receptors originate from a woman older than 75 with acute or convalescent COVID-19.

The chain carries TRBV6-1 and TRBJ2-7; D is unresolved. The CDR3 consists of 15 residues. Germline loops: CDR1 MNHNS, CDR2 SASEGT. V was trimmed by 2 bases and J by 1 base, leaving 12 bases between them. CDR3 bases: TGTGCCAGCAGTGAATTCATACACGGGTCCTACGAGCAGTACTTC. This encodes CASSEFIHGSYEQYF.

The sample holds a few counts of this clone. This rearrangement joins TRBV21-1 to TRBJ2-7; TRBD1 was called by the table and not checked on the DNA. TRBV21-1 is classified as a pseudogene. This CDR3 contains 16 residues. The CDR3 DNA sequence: TGTGCCAGCAGTCCAAGGTGGCGGGACAGCTCCTACGAGCAGTACTTC. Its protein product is CASSPRWRDSSYEQYF.

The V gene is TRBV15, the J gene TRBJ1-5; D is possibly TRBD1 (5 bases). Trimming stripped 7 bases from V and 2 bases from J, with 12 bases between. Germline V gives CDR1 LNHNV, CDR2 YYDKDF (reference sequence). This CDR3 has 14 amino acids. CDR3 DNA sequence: TGTGCCACCACTGGGCAGGGCGGCAATCAGCCCCAGCATTTT. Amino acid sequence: CATTGQGGNQPQHF.

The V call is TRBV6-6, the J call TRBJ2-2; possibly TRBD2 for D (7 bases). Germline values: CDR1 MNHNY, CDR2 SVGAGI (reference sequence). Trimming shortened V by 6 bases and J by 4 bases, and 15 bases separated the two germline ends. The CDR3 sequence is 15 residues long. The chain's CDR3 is CASRPEGGVTGELFF. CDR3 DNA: TGTGCCAGCAGACCGGAAGGGGGGGTCACCGGGGAGCTGTTTTTT.

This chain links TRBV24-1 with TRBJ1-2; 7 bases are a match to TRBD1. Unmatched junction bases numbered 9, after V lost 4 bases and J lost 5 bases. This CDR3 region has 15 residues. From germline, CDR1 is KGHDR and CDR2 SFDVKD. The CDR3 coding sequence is TGTGCCACCAGTGACCCTAACAGGGGCGATTATGGCTACACCTTC. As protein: CATSDPNRGDYGYTF.

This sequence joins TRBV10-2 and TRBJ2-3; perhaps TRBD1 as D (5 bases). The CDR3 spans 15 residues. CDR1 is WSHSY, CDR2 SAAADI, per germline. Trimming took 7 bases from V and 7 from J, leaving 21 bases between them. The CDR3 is CASIPTGAQLNTQYF. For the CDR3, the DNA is TGCGCCAGCATTCCCACTGGGGCCCAGTTAAATACGCAGTATTTT.

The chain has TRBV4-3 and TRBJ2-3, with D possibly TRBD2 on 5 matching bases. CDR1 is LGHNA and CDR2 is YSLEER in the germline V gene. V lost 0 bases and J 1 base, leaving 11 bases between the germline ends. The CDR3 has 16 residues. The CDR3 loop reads CASSQEGAIRTDTQYF. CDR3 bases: TGCGCCAGCAGCCAAGAGGGAGCGATTCGCACAGATACGCAGTATTTT.

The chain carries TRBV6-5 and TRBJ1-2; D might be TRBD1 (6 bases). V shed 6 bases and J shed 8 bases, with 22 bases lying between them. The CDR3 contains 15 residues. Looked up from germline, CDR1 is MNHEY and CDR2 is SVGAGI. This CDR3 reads CASSGKYGGAGGYTF. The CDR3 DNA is TGTGCCAGCAGCGGGAAATATGGGGGGGCAGGAGGCTACACCTTC.

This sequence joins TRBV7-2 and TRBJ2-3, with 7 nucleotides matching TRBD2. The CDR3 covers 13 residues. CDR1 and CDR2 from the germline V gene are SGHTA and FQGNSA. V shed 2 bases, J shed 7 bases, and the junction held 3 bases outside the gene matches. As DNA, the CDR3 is TGTGCCAGCAGCTTAAACAGCGGGAATACGCAGTATTTT. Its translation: CASSLNSGNTQYF.

CDR3 bases: TGTGCCAGTAGTATTGGGAGCGGGAGAATCGGCGAGCAGTACTTC. Its translation is CASSIGSGRIGEQYF. The rearrangement links TRBV19 to TRBJ2-7, with TRBD2 matching over 8 bases. Trimming removed 3 bases from V and 6 bases from J; junction bases left unmatched: 10. Germline CDR1 and CDR2: LNHDA and SQIVND (reference sequence). This CDR3 contains 15 residues.

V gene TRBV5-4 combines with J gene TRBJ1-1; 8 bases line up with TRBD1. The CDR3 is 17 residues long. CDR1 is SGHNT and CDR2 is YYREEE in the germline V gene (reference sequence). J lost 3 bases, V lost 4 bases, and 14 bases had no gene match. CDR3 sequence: CASSRGTGRGGDTEAFF. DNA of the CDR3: TGTGCCAGCAGCAGAGGGACAGGTCGAGGGGGTGACACTGAAGCTTTCTTT.

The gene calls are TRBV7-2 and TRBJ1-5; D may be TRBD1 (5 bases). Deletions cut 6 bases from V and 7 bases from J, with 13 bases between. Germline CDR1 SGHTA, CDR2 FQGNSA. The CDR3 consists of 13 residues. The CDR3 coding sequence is TGTGCCAGCAGTCATGACAGATTCCAGCCCCAGCATTTT. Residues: CASSHDRFQPQHF.

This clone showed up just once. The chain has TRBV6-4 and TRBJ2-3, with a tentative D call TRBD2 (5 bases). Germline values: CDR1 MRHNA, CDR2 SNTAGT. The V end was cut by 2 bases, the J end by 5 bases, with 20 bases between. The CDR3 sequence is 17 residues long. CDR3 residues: CASSDRRGSVVLDTQYF. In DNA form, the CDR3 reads TGTGCCAGCAGTGACCGCCGGGGTAGCGTTGTGTTAGATACGCAGTATTTT.

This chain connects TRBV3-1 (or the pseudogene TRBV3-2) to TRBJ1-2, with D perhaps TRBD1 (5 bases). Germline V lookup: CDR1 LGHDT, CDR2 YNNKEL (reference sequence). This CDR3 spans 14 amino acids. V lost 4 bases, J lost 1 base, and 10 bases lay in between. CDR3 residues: CASSLRDSNYGYTF. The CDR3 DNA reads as TGTGCCAGCAGCCTAAGAGACAGTAACTATGGCTACACCTTC.

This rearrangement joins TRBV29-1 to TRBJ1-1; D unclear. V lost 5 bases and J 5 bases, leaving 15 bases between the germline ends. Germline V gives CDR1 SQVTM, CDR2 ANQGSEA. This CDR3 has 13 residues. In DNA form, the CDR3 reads TGCAGCGTTCGACGAGAGGATAGGACTGAAGCTTTCTTT. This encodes CSVRREDRTEAFF.

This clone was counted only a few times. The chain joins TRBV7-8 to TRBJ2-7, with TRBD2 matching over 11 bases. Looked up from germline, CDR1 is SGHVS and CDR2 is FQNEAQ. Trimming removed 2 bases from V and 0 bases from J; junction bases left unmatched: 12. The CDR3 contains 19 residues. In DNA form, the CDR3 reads TGTGCCAGCAGCTTAAGTTCACTAGCGGGAGTACCCCTCTCCTACGAGCAGTACTTC. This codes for CASSLSSLAGVPLSYEQYF.

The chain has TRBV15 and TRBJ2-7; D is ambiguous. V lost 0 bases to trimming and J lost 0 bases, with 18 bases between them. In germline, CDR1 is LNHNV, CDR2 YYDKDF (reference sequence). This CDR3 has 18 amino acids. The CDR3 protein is CATSRDYPITAASYEQYF. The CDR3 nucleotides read TGTGCCACCAGCAGAGATTACCCTATAACCGCCGCCTCCTACGAGCAGTACTTC.

CDR3: CATSSPGHGYEQYF. CDR3 coding DNA: TGTGCCACCAGCAGTCCCGGTCACGGCTACGAGCAGTACTTC. The chain carries TRBV15 and TRBJ2-7; D unclear. CDR1 and CDR2 from the germline V gene are LNHNV and YYDKDF (reference sequence). The CDR3 sequence is 14 residues long. Between the trimmed V and J ends, which lost 3 bases and 3 bases, there was a span of 12 bases.

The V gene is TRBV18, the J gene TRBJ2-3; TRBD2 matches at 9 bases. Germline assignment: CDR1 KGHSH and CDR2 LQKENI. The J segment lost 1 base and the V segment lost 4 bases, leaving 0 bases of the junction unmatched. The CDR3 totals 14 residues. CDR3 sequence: CASSRLAGTDTQYF. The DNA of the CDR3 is TGTGCCAGCTCACGACTAGCGGGCACAGATACGCAGTATTTT.

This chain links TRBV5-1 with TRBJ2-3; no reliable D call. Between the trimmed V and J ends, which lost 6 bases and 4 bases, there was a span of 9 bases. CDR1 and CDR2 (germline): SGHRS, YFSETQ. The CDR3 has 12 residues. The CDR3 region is CASTPGADTQYF. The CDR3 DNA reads TGCGCCAGCACCCCAGGCGCAGATACGCAGTATTTT.

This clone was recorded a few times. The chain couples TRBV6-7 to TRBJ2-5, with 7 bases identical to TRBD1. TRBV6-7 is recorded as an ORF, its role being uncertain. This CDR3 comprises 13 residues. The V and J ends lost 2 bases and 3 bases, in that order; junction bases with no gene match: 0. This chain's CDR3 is CASSYDREETQYF. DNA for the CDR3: TGTGCCAGCAGTTACGACAGGGAAGAGACCCAGTACTTC.

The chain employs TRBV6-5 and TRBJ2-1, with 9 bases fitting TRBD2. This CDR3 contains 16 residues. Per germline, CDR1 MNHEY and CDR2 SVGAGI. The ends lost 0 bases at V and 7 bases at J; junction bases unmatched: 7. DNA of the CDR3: TGTGCCAGCAGTTACTCGACTAGCGGATTGGGGAATGAGCAGTTCTTC. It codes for CASSYSTSGLGNEQFF.

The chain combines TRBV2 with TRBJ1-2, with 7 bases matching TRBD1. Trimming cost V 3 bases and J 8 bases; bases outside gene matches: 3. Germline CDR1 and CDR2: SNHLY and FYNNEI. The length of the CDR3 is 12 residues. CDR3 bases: TGTGCCAGCAGTGAGACAGGGCAGGGCTACACCTTC. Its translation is CASSETGQGYTF.

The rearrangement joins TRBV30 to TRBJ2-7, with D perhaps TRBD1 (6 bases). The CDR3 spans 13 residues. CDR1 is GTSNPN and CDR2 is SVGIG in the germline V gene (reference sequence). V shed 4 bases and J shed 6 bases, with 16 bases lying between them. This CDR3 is CAWTSTGSGEQYF. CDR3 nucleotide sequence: TGTGCCTGGACCTCAACAGGGTCCGGCGAGCAGTACTTC.

The CDR3 region is CASSPQGSYGYTF. CDR3 DNA: TGTGCCAGCAGTCCGCAGGGCTCCTATGGCTACACCTTC. The chain recombines TRBV6-5 with TRBJ1-2; tentative D call: TRBD1 (5 bases). Germline V gene lookup returns CDR1 MNHEY and CDR2 SVGAGI. The CDR3 runs to 13 residues. V shed 5 bases and J shed 4 bases, with 11 bases lying between them.

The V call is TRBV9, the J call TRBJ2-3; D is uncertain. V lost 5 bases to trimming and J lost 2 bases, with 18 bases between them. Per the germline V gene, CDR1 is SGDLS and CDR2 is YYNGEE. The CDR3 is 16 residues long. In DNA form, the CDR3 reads TGTGCCAGCAGTCGCTCTAACCCGATGAACACAGATACGCAGTATTTT. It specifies CASSRSNPMNTDTQYF.